This TCR beta chain was recorded in a study of T cell responses to AZD1222 COVID-19 vaccine. The protocol was immunoSEQ multiplex PCR, while the TCRdb copy is restricted to in-frame clones and leaves out a portion. The data show fewer than 120,000 clones, with about 87% seen just once and 15% held by the top ten. Trimming cost V 1 base and J 10 bases, with 14 bases left between them. Per germline, CDR1 SGHAT and CDR2 FQNNGV. The CDR3 contains 15 residues. This clone showed up just once. The TCR sequence derives from an adult who received the AZD1222 COVID-19 vaccine. This sequence joins TRBV11-2 and TRBJ1-6; TRBD1 might be the D (5 bases). The sequencing used peripheral blood, collected 28 days after the second AZD1222 dose. DNA for the CDR3: TGTGCCAGCAGCTTAGGGGGCAGAGCCGCCTCACCCCTCCACTTT. Translated: CASSLGGRAASPLHF.